This section outlines one T cell receptor (beta chain) sequence together with its context. The sample is drawn from a study of T cell changes during pregnancy in multiple sclerosis. TCRdb's table, derived via immunoSEQ multiplex PCR, lists solely in-frame clones and lacks some. The sample includes more than 40,000 clones, 85% to 90% of them seen just once. The CDR3 has 16 amino acids. The V end lost 3 bases, the J end lost 1 base, and 12 bases lay between the germline ends. Germline CDR1 is SNHLY and CDR2 is FYNNEI. The origin of this receptor is a female donor in good health, enrolled as a control in a pregnancy study. The sequencing here drew on peripheral blood, taken in the first trimester of pregnancy. V and J are TRBV2 and TRBJ2-2, with D perhaps TRBD2 (5 bases). The CDR3 bases are TGTGCCAGCAGTGACCTGGGAGCTATGAACACCGGGGAGCTGTTTTTT. Translating it yields CASSDLGAMNTGELFF.